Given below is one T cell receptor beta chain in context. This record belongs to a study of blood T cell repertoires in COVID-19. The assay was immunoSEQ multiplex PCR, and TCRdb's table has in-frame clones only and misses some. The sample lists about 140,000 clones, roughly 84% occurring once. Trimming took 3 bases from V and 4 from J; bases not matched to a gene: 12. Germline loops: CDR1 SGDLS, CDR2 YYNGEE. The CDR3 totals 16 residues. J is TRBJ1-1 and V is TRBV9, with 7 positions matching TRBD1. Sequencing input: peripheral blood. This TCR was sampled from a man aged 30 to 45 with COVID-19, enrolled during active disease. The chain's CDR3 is CASSAGQAYEGTEAFF. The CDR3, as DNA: TGTGCCAGCAGCGCTGGACAGGCCTATGAGGGCACTGAAGCTTTCTTT.